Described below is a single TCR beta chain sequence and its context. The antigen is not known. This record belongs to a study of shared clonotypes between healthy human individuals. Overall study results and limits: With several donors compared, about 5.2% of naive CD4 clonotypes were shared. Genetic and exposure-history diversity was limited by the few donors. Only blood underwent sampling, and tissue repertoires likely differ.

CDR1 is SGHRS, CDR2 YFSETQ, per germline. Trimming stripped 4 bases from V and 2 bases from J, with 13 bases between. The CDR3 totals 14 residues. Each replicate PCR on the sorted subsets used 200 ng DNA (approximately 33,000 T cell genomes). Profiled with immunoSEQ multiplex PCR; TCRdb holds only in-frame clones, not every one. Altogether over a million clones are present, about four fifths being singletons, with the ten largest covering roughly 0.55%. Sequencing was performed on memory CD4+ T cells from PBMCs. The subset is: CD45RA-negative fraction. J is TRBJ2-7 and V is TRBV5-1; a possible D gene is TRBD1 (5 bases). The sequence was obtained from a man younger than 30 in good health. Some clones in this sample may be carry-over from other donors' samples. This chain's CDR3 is CASSEDNGAYEQYF. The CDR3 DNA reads TGCGCCAGCAGCGAGGACAACGGAGCCTACGAGCAGTACTTC.